These T cell receptor beta chains were read from a single sample in a study of control samples from healthy donors and cancer patients. Here immunoSEQ multiplex PCR was the method, and the copy in TCRdb shows in-frame clones only, minus some. The sample yields tens of thousands of clones, 91% seen once. The sample was PBMCs. The receptors shown here come from a woman aged 40 to 50 with head and neck cancer. The CDR3 runs from the conserved cysteine through the conserved F or W. Each record gives: J gene, V gene, CDR3 protein.

TRBJ2-5 TRBV5-1 CASSLGQGVTQETQYF
TRBJ1-5 TRBV10-3 CAISEFKAELQPQHF
TRBJ2-7 TRBV14 CASSPRRDRVSFPYEQYF
TRBJ2-3 TRBV7-9 CASSISGGPQYF
TRBJ2-1 TRBV29-1 CSGAQGARPYNEQFF
TRBJ2-3 TRBV30 CAWSTAGLSTDTQYF
TRBJ2-7 TRBV7-3 CASSLGQPGNEQYF
TRBJ1-1 TRBV6-6 CASSYAQGGTEAFF
TRBJ2-1 TRBV7-3 CASSPYPSGLAGVVSNEQFF
TRBJ2-1 TRBV4-1 CASSQDPGTNNEQFF
TRBJ1-1 TRBV6-2/TRBV6-3 CASSYYEGRTMNTEAFF
TRBJ2-3 TRBV7-9 CASSSLVSAGGEDTQYF
TRBJ2-2 TRBV28 CASSSVAGGDTGELFF
TRBJ1-2 TRBV18 CASTTGQAVPTFNYGYTF
TRBJ1-5 TRBV15 CATSRARDRVNQPQHF
TRBJ2-3 TRBV12-5 CASGLPPKTGKIRYTDTQYF
TRBJ1-4 TRBV27 CASSLYRGTNEKLFF
TRBJ1-1 TRBV30 CAWSRTGSYTEAFF
TRBJ2-7 TRBV2 CASSRGTSGSSYEQYF
TRBJ1-5 TRBV5-1 CASSRRGGNQPQHF
TRBJ2-7 TRBV29-1 CSTRTGTGEQYF
TRBJ2-7 TRBV27 CASSLGTGNYEQYF
TRBJ2-7 TRBV5-6 CASNSLAGYEQYF
TRBJ2-1 TRBV6-1 CASSDGTGGHNEQFF
TRBJ1-1 TRBV12-3/TRBV12-4 CASSLADYTEAFF
TRBJ1-4 TRBV4-1 CASSQDRDNYEKLFF
TRBJ2-7 TRBV13 CASSVTYEQYF
TRBJ1-4 TRBV2 CASSGTRGEKLFF
TRBJ2-7 TRBV28 CASSRTRTVGPYEQYF
TRBJ1-1 TRBV29-1 CSVMRGQGNPEAFF
TRBJ2-7 TRBV7-9 CASSLETGYEQYF
TRBJ2-5 TRBV20-1 CSASSGGGGETQYF
TRBJ2-2 TRBV5-6 CASSLPGGWATGELFF
TRBJ1-2 TRBV18 CASSPRTGNYGYTF
TRBJ2-1 TRBV19 CASSHVGGLGLNNEQFF
TRBJ2-7 TRBV24-1 CATSEVGGPKISYEQYF
TRBJ1-1 TRBV27 CASSYRRNTEAFF
TRBJ1-2 TRBV6-5 CASTIWQTDYGYTF
TRBJ2-3 TRBV7-9 CAARTSGTDTQYF
TRBJ1-1 TRBV19 CASRVFGGYTEAFF
TRBJ1-6 TRBV11-2 CASSLDSGGSPLHF
TRBJ1-4 TRBV4-1 CASSRAGTGVLANEKLFF
TRBJ2-5 TRBV27 CASSSGTSGRETQYF
TRBJ1-5 TRBV2 CASSESMLDKGPRPQHF
TRBJ2-7 TRBV4-2 CASSRGGQYEQYF
TRBJ2-2 TRBV5-1 CASSQGTGGTGELFF
TRBJ1-2 TRBV3-1/TRBV3-2 CASSQDSQGGYGYTF
TRBJ2-2 TRBV3-1/TRBV3-2 CASSQLTSLSATGELFF
TRBJ1-4 TRBV25-1 CASSAGGAGVKLFF
TRBJ2-3 TRBV7-2 CASTKRVESTDTQYF
TRBJ1-1 TRBV4-2 CASSQVTGLNTEAFF
TRBJ1-1 TRBV6-1 CASSETAGVAFF
TRBJ1-1 TRBV24-1 CATTMNTEAFF